Below, 28 T cell receptor beta chains from the same sample are listed, as sequenced in a study of neurological immune-mediated disorders. One entry per CDR3 protein, called by TCRdb with MiXCR from the 5' RACE reads. Among 65,000 to 75,000 distinct CDR3 sequences listed, more than 4.5% were seen once. The sample was PBMCs. The source of these receptors is a human donor with multiple sclerosis. The donor label of this sample is uncertain.

This clonotype was seen at least ten times. The rearrangement uses TRBV10-3 and TRBJ2-1, with TRBD2 matching over 15 bases. This CDR3 has 15 amino acids. V lost 6 bases to trimming and J lost 8 bases; unmatched junction nucleotides: 5. The germline V gene encodes CDR1 ENHRY and CDR2 SYGVKD. CDR3 bases: TGTGCCATCAGCGGGACTAGCGGGGGGTTAGATGAGCAGTTCTTC. It codes for CAISGTSGGLDEQFF.

This clonotype was seen ten or more times. The chain recombines TRBV5-1 with TRBJ1-3; no clear D gene. The CDR3 loop spans 15 amino acids. Trimming cost V 1 base and J 0 bases, with 8 bases left between them. Germline CDR1 and CDR2: SGHRS and YFSETQ. The chain's CDR3 is CASSLRPSSGNTIYF. DNA for the CDR3: TGCGCCAGCAGCTTGCGGCCGAGCTCTGGAAACACCATATATTTT.

J is TRBJ2-3 and V is TRBV3-1; 10 positions agree with TRBD2. V shed 3 bases and J 3 bases; nucleotides not matched to a gene: 3. This CDR3 is 15 amino acids long. The germline CDR1 and CDR2 sequences are LGHDT and YNNKEL (reference sequence). CDR3 nucleotides: TGTGCCAGCAGCCAGAGGACTAGCGGAACAGATACGCAGTATTTT. Protein product: CASSQRTSGTDTQYF.

In this sample, this clonotype turned up many times. The gene calls are TRBV5-1 and TRBJ2-7, with TRBD2 identical over 9 bases. Germline V gene data show CDR1 as SGHRS and CDR2 as YFSETQ. After removal of 0 bases from V and 7 bases from J, the junction contained 11 bases not matched to a gene. The CDR3 runs 16 residues. The chain's CDR3 is CASSLERVAGDKEQYF. The CDR3 region has the DNA TGCGCCAGCAGCTTGGAAAGGGTAGCGGGGGATAAAGAGCAGTACTTC.

This clonotype has ten or more counts. The gene calls are TRBV10-3 and TRBJ1-2, with D uncertain. V dropped 4 bases and J dropped 4 bases, with 7 bases sitting between them. Germline V lookup: CDR1 ENHRY, CDR2 SYGVKD. The CDR3 covers 12 residues. This chain's CDR3 is CAISAKGYGYTF. In nucleotides, the CDR3 is TGTGCCATCAGTGCAAAAGGCTATGGCTACACCTTC.

This clonotype was counted many times. The genes are TRBV20-1 and TRBJ2-7, with 7 nucleotides matching TRBD2. The ends lost 0 bases at V and 4 bases at J; junction bases unmatched: 6. CDR3 length: 14 residues. Per the germline V gene, CDR1 is DFQATT and CDR2 is SNEGSKA (reference sequence). The CDR3 reads CSARDWRGTYEQYF. CDR3 coding DNA: TGCAGTGCTAGAGACTGGCGGGGGACTTACGAGCAGTACTTC.

This clonotype occurred many times. The genes are TRBV4-2 and TRBJ1-4; D is undetermined. V dropped 4 bases and J dropped 3 bases, with 12 bases sitting between them. The CDR3 extends over 15 amino acids. The germline V gene encodes CDR1 LGHNA and CDR2 YNFKEQ. The CDR3: CASSPPTGPNEKLFF. CDR3 in DNA: TGTGCCAGCAGCCCGCCGACGGGTCCTAATGAAAAACTGTTTTTT.

This clonotype has ten or more counts. This sequence joins TRBV6-5 and TRBJ2-3, with D perhaps TRBD1 or TRBD2 (5 bases each). The germline V gene encodes CDR1 MNHEY and CDR2 SVGAGI. CDR3 length equals 15 residues. Trimming took off 2 bases at V and 2 bases at J, with 11 bases between the two ends. As DNA, the CDR3 is TGTGCCAGCAGTTACGTTAGGGACCACACAGATACGCAGTATTTT. It codes for CASSYVRDHTDTQYF.

This clonotype showed up many times. The gene calls are TRBV11-2 and TRBJ1-1; D is unclear. V was clipped by 1 base and J by 4 bases, with 10 bases between them. This CDR3 has 14 amino acids. CDR1 is SGHAT, CDR2 FQNNGV, per germline. In DNA form, the CDR3 reads TGTGCCAGCAGCTTAGTAGCCCGGGGCACTGAAGCTTTCTTT. As protein: CASSLVARGTEAFF.

This clonotype has a count of ten or more. V is TRBV29-1 and J is TRBJ1-4; the D is unclear. CDR1 and CDR2 (germline): SQVTM, ANQGSEA. V was pared by 5 bases and J by 6 bases, with 16 bases between. The CDR3 covers 14 residues. CDR3 sequence (DNA): TGCAGCGTTACCGCGCCCCCAGCGGATGAAAAACTGTTTTTT. This translates into CSVTAPPADEKLFF.

This clonotype was seen ten or more times. The chain employs TRBV27 and TRBJ2-7; D possibly uses TRBD1 or TRBD2 (5 bases each). Germline lookup yields CDR1 MNHEY and CDR2 SMNVEV (reference sequence). There are 16 residues in the CDR3. Trimming shortened V by 5 bases and J by 0 bases, and 17 bases separated the two germline ends. CDR3 region: CASSVGYGDRSYEQYF. The CDR3 DNA sequence: TGTGCCAGCAGTGTTGGCTACGGGGACCGCTCCTACGAGCAGTACTTC.

This clonotype has ten or more counts. The chain uses TRBV4-1 and TRBJ1-2, with D perhaps TRBD1 (5 bases). The V gene lost 2 bases and the J gene lost 4 bases, with 29 bases spanning the gap. The germline V gene encodes CDR1 MGHRA and CDR2 YSYEKL. The CDR3 sequence is 20 residues long. The CDR3 DNA reads as TGCGCCAGCAGCCAACTATTACTTGGGAGCCGGGACCGGTCGTCCTATGGCTACACCTTC. Translating gives CASSQLLLGSRDRSSYGYTF.

The chain joins TRBV18 to TRBJ2-3; unclear D gene. Per germline, CDR1 KGHSH and CDR2 LQKENI. CDR3 length: 16 amino acids. Deletions cut 6 bases from V and 0 bases from J, with 16 bases between. The CDR3 DNA sequence: TGTGCCAGCTCGTATTATACAACGTATAGCACAGATACGCAGTATTTT. It translates to CASSYYTTYSTDTQYF.

This clonotype showed up many times. The CDR3 is CASTRRQRDQPQHF. For the CDR3, the DNA is TGTGCCAGCACCCGTCGACAGAGGGATCAGCCCCAGCATTTT. The gene calls are TRBV9 and TRBJ1-5; D is possibly TRBD1 (5 bases). The germline CDR1 and CDR2 sequences are SGDLS and YYNGEE. CDR3 size: 14 residues. The germline V and J ends were trimmed by 6 bases and 5 bases, with 15 bases remaining between them.

This clonotype has at least ten counts. It may be a read error: a sequence one base away is much more abundant. The chain recombines TRBV5-1 with TRBJ2-2; D not certain. CDR1 and CDR2 (germline): SGHRS, YFSETQ. Trimming removed 3 bases at V and 3 bases at J, with 3 bases between. The CDR3 runs to 12 residues. The CDR3 reads CASSYDTGELFF. The DNA of the CDR3 is TGCGCCAGCAGCTATGACACCGGGGAGCTGTTTTTT.

This clonotype was seen many times. The chain has TRBV21-1 and TRBJ1-5; the table gives TRBD1 as D, unverified against the DNA. TRBV21-1 has pseudogene status. The length of the CDR3 is 20 residues. This chain's CDR3 is CASSKGGRDRGLYSNQPQHF. The CDR3 DNA is TGTGCCAGCAGCAAAGGGGGCCGGGACAGGGGCCTATATAGCAATCAGCCCCAGCATTTT.

This clonotype was recorded many times. The rearrangement joins TRBV20-1 to TRBJ2-1; tentatively, D is TRBD1 or TRBD2 (6 bases each). Per the germline V gene, CDR1 is DFQATT and CDR2 is SNEGSKA (reference sequence). The length of the CDR3 is 14 residues. Trimming left V 0 bases short and J 5 bases short, with 11 bases between. CDR3 bases: TGCAGTGCTAGAGAGGAGGGGGGACACAATGAGCAGTTCTTC. The encoded protein is CSAREEGGHNEQFF.

This clonotype was recorded many times. The chain recombines TRBV5-1 with TRBJ1-2; no firm D call. The V gene's germline CDR1 is SGHRS and CDR2 YFSETQ. Trimming cost V 0 bases and J 8 bases, with 8 bases left between them. This CDR3 is 12 amino acids long. CDR3 coding DNA: TGCGCCAGCAGCTTGGCCTTCGGCGGCTACACCTTC. Translation gives CASSLAFGGYTF.

This clonotype was observed at least ten times. This chain links TRBV9 with TRBJ2-7, with no clear D. This CDR3 has 14 amino acids. Looked up from germline, CDR1 is SGDLS and CDR2 is YYNGEE. V was shortened by 0 bases and J by 2 bases, with 9 bases between the two germline ends. The chain's CDR3 is CASSVGPQAYEQYF. CDR3 DNA sequence: TGTGCCAGCAGCGTAGGACCCCAGGCCTACGAGCAGTACTTC.

This clonotype was seen ten or more times. The chain employs TRBV12-3 or TRBV12-4 and TRBJ2-1; 9 bases line up with TRBD2. V lost 7 bases and J lost 7; bases outside the gene matches: 11. The CDR3 totals 15 residues. The CDR3: CASTPSGGYDNEQFF. The CDR3 nucleotides are TGTGCCAGCACCCCCAGCGGGGGGTACGATAATGAGCAGTTCTTC.

The sample holds many counts of this clonotype. The chain combines TRBV15 with TRBJ2-4; D may match TRBD1 or TRBD2 (5 bases each). V was pared by 1 base and J by 2 bases, with 9 bases between. This CDR3 spans 15 amino acids. Germline V gene lookup returns CDR1 LNHNV and CDR2 YYDKDF (reference sequence). CDR3 in DNA: TGTGCCACCAGCAGAGGTTTGGGACCCAAAAACATTCAGTACTTC. This codes for CATSRGLGPKNIQYF.

In its sample, this clonotype was seen many times. V and J are TRBV11-2 and TRBJ1-4; D perhaps matches TRBD1 (5 bases). Germline V gene sequence: CDR1 SGHAT, CDR2 FQNNGV. The V gene lost 5 bases and the J gene lost 7 bases, with 11 bases spanning the gap. This CDR3 contains 13 residues. CDR3 bases: TGTGCCAGCAGCACGGGGCTGGGTGAAAAACTGTTTTTT. Its protein product is CASSTGLGEKLFF.

This clonotype was seen many times. This chain connects TRBV15 to TRBJ1-1; D remains unclear. Looked up from germline, CDR1 is LNHNV and CDR2 is YYDKDF (reference sequence). The CDR3 is 16 amino acids. V gave up 1 base and J gave up 4 bases, with 16 bases separating them. Written as DNA, the CDR3 is TGTGCCACCAGCAGAGGACTTGCCACGAAGGGCACTGAAGCTTTCTTT. Encoded protein: CATSRGLATKGTEAFF.

The table lists this clonotype with many counts. The chain employs TRBV20-1 and TRBJ1-6; D unresolved. V was shortened by 0 bases and J by 4 bases, with 10 bases between the two germline ends. The germline V gene encodes CDR1 DFQATT and CDR2 SNEGSKA (reference sequence). The CDR3 contains 15 residues. CDR3 loop: CSARDVTDYNSPLHF. The CDR3 coding sequence is TGCAGTGCTAGAGATGTAACAGATTATAATTCACCCCTCCACTTT.

This clonotype was counted ten times or more. The chain uses TRBV5-5 and TRBJ1-5; D is unclear. There are 14 residues in the CDR3. CDR1 is SGHKS and CDR2 is YYEKEE in the germline V gene (reference sequence). The V end was cut by 2 bases, the J end by 0 bases, with 6 bases between. CDR3 sequence: CASSFWGSNQPQHF. DNA for the CDR3: TGTGCCAGCAGCTTTTGGGGTAGCAATCAGCCCCAGCATTTT.

This clonotype occurred many times. The V call is TRBV10-3, the J call TRBJ1-2, with D maybe TRBD1 (6 bases). Trimming left V 0 bases short and J 6 bases short, with 11 bases between. The CDR3 length is 14 residues. Germline V gene lookup returns CDR1 ENHRY and CDR2 SYGVKD. CDR3 loop: CAISESGGEDGYTF. CDR3 nucleotides: TGTGCCATCAGTGAGTCAGGGGGGGAAGATGGCTACACCTTC.

This clonotype was observed a handful of times. CDR3 protein: CSARAGVAYEQYF. Written as DNA, the CDR3 is TGCAGTGCTAGGGCAGGCGTAGCCTACGAGCAGTACTTC. The chain links TRBV20-1 to TRBJ2-7, with unresolved D. Trimming took 3 bases from V and 2 from J, leaving 11 bases between them. The CDR3 contains 13 residues. Germline CDR1 and CDR2: DFQATT and SNEGSKA (reference sequence).

This clonotype was seen at least ten times. The CDR3 reads CASSLSRGYEQYF. The CDR3 nucleotides are TGTGCCAGCAGTTTGTCCAGGGGCTACGAGCAGTACTTC. This chain links TRBV27 with TRBJ2-7, with D possibly TRBD1 on 6 matching bases. The germline V gene encodes CDR1 MNHEY and CDR2 SMNVEV (reference sequence). V was shortened by 3 bases and J by 3 bases, with 9 bases between the two germline ends. This CDR3 region has 13 residues.